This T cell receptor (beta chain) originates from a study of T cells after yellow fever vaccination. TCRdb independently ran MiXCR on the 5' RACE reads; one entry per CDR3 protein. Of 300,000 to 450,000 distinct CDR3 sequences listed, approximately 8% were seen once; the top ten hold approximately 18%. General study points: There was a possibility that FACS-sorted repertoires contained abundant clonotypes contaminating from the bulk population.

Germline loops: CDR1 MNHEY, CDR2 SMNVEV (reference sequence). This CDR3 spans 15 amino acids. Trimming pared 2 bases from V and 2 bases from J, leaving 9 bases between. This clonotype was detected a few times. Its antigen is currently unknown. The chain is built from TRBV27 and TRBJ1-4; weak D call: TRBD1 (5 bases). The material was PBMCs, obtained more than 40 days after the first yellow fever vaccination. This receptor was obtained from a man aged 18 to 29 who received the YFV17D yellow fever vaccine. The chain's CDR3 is CASSLRWGTNEKLFF. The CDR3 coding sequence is TGTGCCAGCAGTTTAAGATGGGGGACTAATGAAAAACTGTTTTTT.